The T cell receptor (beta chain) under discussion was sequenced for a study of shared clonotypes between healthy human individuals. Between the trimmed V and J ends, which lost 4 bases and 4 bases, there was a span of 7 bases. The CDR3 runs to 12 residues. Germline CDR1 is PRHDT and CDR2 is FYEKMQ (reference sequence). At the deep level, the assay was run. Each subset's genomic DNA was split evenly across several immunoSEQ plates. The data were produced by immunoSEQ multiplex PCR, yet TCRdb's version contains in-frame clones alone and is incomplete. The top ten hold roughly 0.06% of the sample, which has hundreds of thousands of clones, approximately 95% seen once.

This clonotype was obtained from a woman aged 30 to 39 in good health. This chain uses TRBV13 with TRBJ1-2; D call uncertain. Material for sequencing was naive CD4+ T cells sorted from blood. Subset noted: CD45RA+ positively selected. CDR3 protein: CASSSNSYGYTF. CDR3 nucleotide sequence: TGTGCCAGCAGCTCCAACTCCTATGGCTACACCTTC.